The sequence of this T cell receptor (beta chain) was determined in a study of cytotoxic CD8 clonotypes in ibrutinib-treated CLL. The CDR3 totals 14 residues. Per the germline V gene, CDR1 is MNHEY and CDR2 is SVGAGI. V was clipped by 5 bases and J by 13 bases; unmatched bases: 10. Produced via immunoSEQ multiplex PCR; TCRdb's table is partial and in-frame only. Here the sample spans about 84,000 clones, more than 70% being singletons. The source was PBMCs, collected before ibrutinib treatment. The origin of this receptor is a human donor with chronic lymphocytic leukemia. The chain combines TRBV6-5 with TRBJ2-7; TRBD2 matches at 14 bases. CDR3 DNA sequence: TGTGCCAGCAGTCAAGCGACTAGCGGGAGGGCCGATTACTTC. Amino acid sequence: CASSQATSGRADYF.